Below are 6 T cell receptor beta chains sequenced from a single sample in a study of tumor-infiltrating lymphocytes in oesophageal squamous cell carcinoma. MiXCR, applied by TCRdb to the PCR reads, yields one record per CDR3 protein. The profile shows approximately 12,000 distinct CDR3 sequences, around 60% of them singletons. Sequencing input: esophageal tumor tissue. Every receptor here comes from a male donor with esophageal squamous cell carcinoma.

The V call is TRBV7-8, the J call TRBJ2-1; no firm D call. The CDR3 is made up of 15 amino acids. Trimming stripped 5 bases from V and 9 bases from J, with 20 bases between. The V gene's germline CDR1 is SGHVS and CDR2 FQNEAQ. In DNA, the CDR3 is TGTGCCAGCAGCATTAAGGGCCCTCCGGGCGTTGAGCAGTTCTTC. It specifies CASSIKGPPGVEQFF. The full variable domain, completed using reference TRBV7-8 and TRBJ2-1, is GAGVSQSPRYKVAKRGQDVALRCDPISGHVSLFWYQQALGQGPEFLTYFQNEAQLDKSGLPSDRFFAERPEGSVSTLKIQRTQQEDSAVYLCASSIKGPPGVEQFFGPGTRLTVL.

Ten or more counts support this clonotype. The chain uses TRBV5-1 and TRBJ2-7, with no clear D. V lost 0 bases, J lost 4 bases, and 5 bases lay in between. The CDR3 extends over 12 amino acids. The germline V gene encodes CDR1 SGHRS and CDR2 YFSETQ. The DNA of the CDR3 is TGCGCCAGCAGCTTGGGGGATTACGAGCAGTACTTC. This codes for CASSLGDYEQYF.

This sequence joins TRBV7-3 and TRBJ2-1; D might be TRBD2 (7 bases). The J call may be mistaken, given a closer DNA end match to TRBJ2-5. Germline V gives CDR1 SGHTA, CDR2 FQGTGA. The CDR3 contains 13 residues. The CDR3 here is CASSRGGGETQYF. DNA of the CDR3: TGTGCCAGCTCGCGCGGGGGCGGAGAGACCCAGTACTTC.

This chain joins TRBV6-6 and TRBJ2-5, with 9 bases matching TRBD2. The tail of the sequence fits TRBJ2-1 better, so the J call may be wrong. The CDR3 is made up of 19 amino acids. Germline V gene data show CDR1 as MNHNY and CDR2 as SVGAGI (reference sequence). CDR3 nucleotides: TGTGCCAGCAGTTACGCCGGACTAGCGTTTTACTCGGCGTACAATGAGCAGTTCTTC. It encodes CASSYAGLAFYSAYNEQFF.

This clonotype has just one count. Given a much more abundant clone one base away, this may be a read error. J is TRBJ2-1 and V is TRBV7-2, with D uncertain. CDR3 length: 11 amino acids. Trimming shortened V by 5 bases and J by 10 bases, and 9 bases separated the two germline ends. The germline V gene encodes CDR1 SGHTA and CDR2 FQGNSA. CDR3 DNA: TGTGCCAGCAGCCTCACATACGAGCAGTTCTTC. Protein: CASSLTYEQFF.

The chain employs TRBV7-9 and TRBJ2-5; TRBD1 matches at 7 bases. The DNA end favors TRBJ2-1, so the J call may be wrong. The CDR3 contains 15 residues. The germline V gene encodes CDR1 SEHNR and CDR2 FQNEAQ (reference sequence). DNA for the CDR3: TGTGCCAGCAGCTTCCTCGGGGACAGCTACAATGAGCAGTTCTTC. Translating gives CASSFLGDSYNEQFF.